Described below is a single TCR beta chain sequence and its context. The data stem from a study of T cells in Graves' hyperthyroidism and ophthalmopathy. Template material for amplifying TCR beta CDR3 regions consisted of RNA transcripts. The primer set for the first-round RT-PCR of the TCR CDR3 was HTBI. Via MiXCR, TCRdb re-called the multiplex PCR reads, giving one row per CDR3 protein. This sample has just over 550,000 distinct CDR3 sequences, with around 46% found just once. Trimming removed 7 bases at V and 5 bases at J, with 14 bases between. Germline lookup yields CDR1 SNHLY and CDR2 FYNNEI. The CDR3 spans 14 residues.

V and J are TRBV2 and TRBJ1-4, with no clear D. The source material was peripheral blood or thyroid tissue (not recorded which). The clonotype was recovered from a woman aged 18-29 years with Graves' hyperthyroidism. The CDR3 region has the DNA TGTGCCAGCAAGCCCCCGGGCCCCAATGAAAAACTGTTTTTT. Amino acids: CASKPPGPNEKLFF.